These 7 T cell receptor beta chains came from one sample sequenced in a study of shared clonotypes between healthy human individuals. Generated by immunoSEQ multiplex PCR, the TCRdb table keeps only in-frame clones and is missing some. The data contain 700,000 to 950,000 clones, just over 95% of them singletons. Naivety among CD8 cells was defined by CD45RO negativity and positive CCR7 selection, thereby excluding terminally differentiated effector memory CD45RA+ cells. The sample comprised naive CD8+ T cells sorted from blood. The receptors come from a man aged 25-40 years in good health.

The rearrangement joins TRBV29-1 to TRBJ2-3, with 8 bases aligning to TRBD1. J was trimmed by 4 bases and V by 6 bases; bases with no gene match: 9. The CDR3 is 14 residues long. Looked up from germline, CDR1 is SQVTM and CDR2 is ANQGSEA. This chain's CDR3 is CSVAAGTGPDTQYF. As DNA, the CDR3 is TGCAGCGTCGCGGCCGGGACAGGCCCAGATACGCAGTATTTT.

The CDR3 sequence: CATSSGQDSNQPQHF. CDR3 DNA sequence: TGTGCCACCAGCAGCGGTCAGGATAGCAATCAGCCCCAGCATTTT. The chain employs TRBV15 and TRBJ1-5; D is uncertain. Germline V gene sequence: CDR1 LNHNV, CDR2 YYDKDF (reference sequence). The CDR3 sequence is 15 residues long. V lost 3 bases and J 0 bases, leaving 9 bases between the germline ends.

This sequence joins TRBV29-1 and TRBJ1-2; TRBD1 matches 12 bases. The CDR3 consists of 13 residues. The J segment lost 5 bases and the V segment lost 6 bases, leaving 4 bases of the junction unmatched. Germline V gives CDR1 SQVTM, CDR2 ANQGSEA. This chain's CDR3 is CSVGDRGHYGYTF. The CDR3, as DNA: TGCAGCGTAGGGGACAGGGGGCATTATGGCTACACCTTC. The variable domain in full, completed from reference TRBV29-1 and TRBJ1-2, reads SAVISQKPSRDICQRGTSLTIQCQVDSQVTMMFWYRQQPGQSLTLIATANQGSEATYESGFVIDKFPISRPNLTFSTLTVSNMSPEDSSIYLCSVGDRGHYGYTFGSGTRLTVV.

Note on this clone: Germline and junction disagree at one end, which may indicate a read error. The chain uses TRBV2 and TRBJ2-1, with D possibly being TRBD1 or TRBD2 (5 bases each). The CDR3 totals 14 residues. Germline CDR1 SNHLY, CDR2 FYNNEI. The CDR3 sequence is CASSRGSNYNKQFF. The CDR3 DNA is TGTGCCAGCAGCCGGGGCTCCAACTACAATAAGCAGTTCTTC. Based on the CDR3 plus reference TRBV2 and TRBJ2-1, the full variable domain is EPEVTQTPSHQVTQMGQEVILRCVPISNHLYFYWYRQILGQKVEFLVSFYNNEISEKSEIFDDQFSVERPDGSNFTLKIRSTKLEDSAMYFCASSRGSNYNKQFFGPGTRLTVL.

This clone was seen a single time. Within the sample, other DNA sequences also encode this same CDR3. The genes are TRBV11-2 and TRBJ2-7; D uncertain. The CDR3 is made up of 13 amino acids. CDR1 and CDR2 from the germline V gene are SGHAT and FQNNGV. With 5 bases removed from V and 0 bases from J, the gap between germline ends came to 8 bases. The CDR3 loop reads CASSPGPSYEQYF. The CDR3 DNA reads as TGTGCCAGCAGCCCCGGGCCCTCCTACGAGCAGTACTTC.

The chain uses TRBV15 and TRBJ2-4; D is undetermined. This CDR3 has 15 residues. Trimming stripped 0 bases from V and 7 bases from J, with 13 bases between. CDR1 and CDR2 from the germline V gene are LNHNV and YYDKDF (reference sequence). CDR3 in DNA: TGTGCCACCAGCAGAGACCGACTGAGATCGAACATTCAGTACTTC. This sequence encodes CATSRDRLRSNIQYF.

The CDR3 nucleotides read TGTGCCAGCAGTTCCTACCTCCGCGGACAGGGGAAAGAGACCCAGTACTTC. Protein sequence: CASSSYLRGQGKETQYF. The J gene is TRBJ2-5, the V gene TRBV27, with 9 bases fitting TRBD1. Germline V CDR1 and CDR2: MNHEY, SMNVEV (reference sequence). The CDR3 is 17 residues long. The V segment lost 4 bases and the J segment 3 bases; nucleotides outside the gene matches: 12.